Below, 12 T cell receptor beta chains from the same sample are listed, as sequenced in a study of blood T cell repertoires in COVID-19. Data came from immunoSEQ multiplex PCR; TCRdb stores just in-frame clones and leaves some out. The profile covers around 190,000 clones, with over 75% appearing a single time and roughly 8.9% taken by the ten largest. Sequencing was performed on PBMCs or T cells enriched from blood (not recorded which). Receptors were obtained from a woman younger than 30 who had recovered from COVID-19.

The J gene is TRBJ1-5, the V gene TRBV28; 7 bases are shared with TRBD1. Per germline, CDR1 MDHEN and CDR2 SYDVKM. This CDR3 is 15 amino acids long. With V trimmed by 4 bases and J by 5 bases, 8 bases remained unmatched. CDR3 nucleotides: TGTGCCAGCAGTTCGCCGGGACAGTCATATCAGCCCCAGCATTTT. Encoded protein: CASSSPGQSYQPQHF.

This clone was seen only once. The chain is built from TRBV2 and TRBJ1-2; TRBD1 agrees at 9 bases. The ends lost 1 base at V and 8 bases at J; junction bases unmatched: 14. The CDR3 consists of 17 residues. Germline V lookup: CDR1 SNHLY, CDR2 FYNNEI. CDR3 bases: TGTGCCAGCAGTGAAGAGGGGTGGGACAGGGTAGAATTCGGCTACACCTTC. Protein sequence: CASSEEGWDRVEFGYTF.

The chain couples TRBV5-5 to TRBJ1-1; 10 nucleotides line up with TRBD1. V gave up 4 bases and J gave up 7 bases; unmatched junction bases: 4. The CDR3 spans 13 residues. Per the germline V gene, CDR1 is SGHKS and CDR2 is YYEKEE (reference sequence). CDR3 amino acids: CASSRTGGGEAFF. In DNA, the CDR3 is TGTGCCAGCAGCCGGACAGGGGGAGGTGAAGCTTTCTTT.

This chain joins TRBV27 and TRBJ1-5; 9 bases fit TRBD1. V lost 3 bases to trimming and J lost 5 bases; unmatched junction nucleotides: 5. Germline assignment: CDR1 MNHEY and CDR2 SMNVEV (reference sequence). This CDR3 has 15 amino acids. CDR3 sequence (DNA): TGTGCCAGCAGTTTGAGGACAGGGGTCGATCAGCCCCAGCATTTT. Its protein product is CASSLRTGVDQPQHF.

The chain couples TRBV6-4 to TRBJ2-6, with TRBD2 as a possible D gene (5 bases). This CDR3 contains 16 residues. V lost 0 bases to trimming and J lost 0 bases, with 6 bases between them. The germline V gene encodes CDR1 MRHNA and CDR2 SNTAGT. Here the CDR3 reads CASSDSGSSGANVLTF. The CDR3 coding sequence is TGTGCCAGCAGTGACTCTGGGAGCTCTGGGGCCAACGTCCTGACTTTC.

The chain uses TRBV6-2 or TRBV6-3 and TRBJ2-5, with D maybe TRBD2 (6 bases). The V and J ends lost 1 base and 3 bases respectively, with 18 bases between them. Germline V gene sequence: CDR1 MNHEY, CDR2 SVGEGT. The CDR3 is 17 residues long. Here the CDR3 DNA reads TGTGCCAGCAGTTACTTATCGGAGGGCCCCTGGGAAGAGACCCAGTACTTC. Its translation is CASSYLSEGPWEETQYF.

The chain is built from TRBV19 and TRBJ2-3; D is uncertain. Trimming left V 8 bases short and J 2 bases short, with 8 bases between. The CDR3 runs 12 residues. Germline lookup yields CDR1 LNHDA and CDR2 SQIVND (reference sequence). CDR3 region: CASLDTTDTQYF. As DNA, the CDR3 is TGTGCCAGTTTAGACACCACAGATACGCAGTATTTT.

The chain has TRBV11-3 and TRBJ2-1; 7 bases are shared with TRBD2. Germline V gives CDR1 SGHNT, CDR2 YENEEA. The CDR3 contains 15 residues. V was clipped by 1 base and J by 4 bases; unmatched bases: 4. Here the CDR3 reads CASSLGTGGYNEQFF. CDR3 nucleotide sequence: TGTGCCAGCAGCTTAGGAACGGGGGGTTACAATGAGCAGTTCTTC.

The chain links TRBV7-2 to TRBJ2-6; 9 positions agree with TRBD1. V lost 6 bases, J lost 1 base, and 7 bases stayed unmatched. CDR1 is SGHTA, CDR2 FQGNSA, per germline. CDR3 length equals 17 residues. The CDR3 nucleotides are TGTGCCAGCAGTTTCGGGACAGGGCCTTCTGGGGCCAACGTCCTGACTTTC. Protein product: CASSFGTGPSGANVLTF.

The rearrangement uses TRBV6-4 and TRBJ2-1, with a weak D call TRBD2 (6 bases). The CDR3 totals 16 residues. The ends were cut back, 6 bases at V and 4 bases at J, with 19 bases in the middle. Per germline, CDR1 MRHNA and CDR2 SNTAGT. The CDR3 DNA follows: TGTGCCAGCAGCCAACGGGGGTTTACCCCTTACAATGAGCAGTTCTTC. As protein: CASSQRGFTPYNEQFF.

The rearrangement uses TRBV28 and TRBJ1-1; D uncertain. CDR1 and CDR2 (germline): MDHEN, SYDVKM. There are 17 residues in the CDR3. V lost 2 bases to trimming and J lost 1 base, with 17 bases between them. The CDR3 loop reads CASSLTRGILSNTEAFF. CDR3 coding DNA: TGTGCCAGCAGTTTAACACGGGGTATATTGTCGAACACTGAAGCTTTCTTT.

The chain links TRBV27 to TRBJ1-2; D uncertain. V was trimmed by 6 bases and J by 0 bases, leaving 14 bases between them. The CDR3 extends over 15 amino acids. Germline V gene data show CDR1 as MNHEY and CDR2 as SMNVEV (reference sequence). CDR3 loop: CASRPSGRTNYGYTF. CDR3 coding DNA: TGTGCCAGCAGACCAAGTGGCAGAACTAACTATGGCTACACCTTC.